The present TCR beta chain was sequenced within a study of OX40 agonist ivuxolimab in advanced cancers. Looking at the study overall: The costimulatory receptor OX40 (CD134) was targeted by ivuxolimab, a fully human IgG2 agonistic monoclonal antibody. Intravenous ivuxolimab was administered to patients every 2 weeks at six dose levels: 0.01, 0.1, 0.3, 1.5, 3 and 10 mg/kg. Of the approximately 54 dose-escalation patients, hepatocellular carcinoma was present in approximately 20, melanoma in approximately 15, renal cell carcinoma in 9 and head and neck cancer in 9. In the dose-escalation cohort, 82.7% of patients were male, and the mean age was approximately 64 years, with a range of roughly 20 to 80. Patients were allowed to have had prior anti-PD-1, anti-PD-L1 or anti-CTLA-4 therapy, and approximately 40% of the dose-escalation patients had been treated with checkpoint inhibitors. Partial responses occurred in three dose-escalation patients, of whom one had hepatocellular carcinoma and two had cutaneous melanoma. Peripheral TCRbeta sequencing aimed to test whether ivuxolimab altered TCR sequence diversity and caused clonal T-cell expansion. The monotherapy dose-escalation portion (N of about 52 patients) of the phase I ivuxolimab trial is reported in the paper.

The investigation overall reported the following: Antigen specificity was not determined for the clonally expanded peripheral T cells. After ivuxolimab, more expanded clones were found on average in CD8+ T cells than in CD4+ T cells. In partial responders in the 0.1-3.0 mg/kg groups, normalized peripheral clonal expansion was found to be among the lowest, especially among CD8+ T cells. Clonal expansion of both CD4+ and CD8+ blood T cells was observed from baseline to week 6 at doses 0.1 to 3.0 mg/kg. Low levels of normalized T-cell clonal expansion were also seen in some patients who did not respond.

CDR1 and CDR2 (SQVTM, ANQGSEA) derive from the germline V gene. From the cysteine up to the phenylalanine, the CDR3 has a length of 12 residues. Solely the CDR3 DNA is kept, with 36 bases framed from the first base. Trimmed from V: 8 bases; trimmed from J: 3 bases; junction bases lacking a gene match: 6. Genomic DNA was extracted from sorted cells for sequencing of the TCRbeta CDR3 region. The immunoSEQ Assay was used to sequence the TCRbeta CDR3 regions. The clones in this table, taken by TCRdb from immuneACCESS, are in-frame only. Not every clone is retained; where verified, under half of the shortfall comes from an unresolved V gene, and the cause of the rest is unknown. A total of about 53,000 clones appear in this sample, more than 70% of them only once. The leading ten clones occupy 4.6% of the sample. The trial excluded patients who had a history of autoimmune disease or who were on systemic immunosuppression. Peripheral blood for TCR sequencing was collected from all dose cohorts at baseline, on cycle 4 day 1, and on cycle 7 day 1. The samples were taken from a phase I, first-in-human, multicenter, open-label dose-escalation trial of ivuxolimab. Adults with locally advanced or metastatic melanoma, renal cell carcinoma, hepatocellular carcinoma or head and neck squamous cell carcinoma were enrolled in the trial. Before TCR sequencing, CD4+ T cells and CD8+ T cells from peripheral blood were sorted into separate populations.

Notes on this clone: Which antigen it targets is not known. No qualities accompany the bases; no much larger clone lies one base away.

This receptor chain uses TRBV29-1 and TRBJ2-5, with 7 bases in between that match TRBD1. Sequences were derived from CD4+ or CD8+ T cells sorted from blood, sampled in a trial of the OX40 agonist ivuxolimab. The receptor was derived from an adult with an advanced solid tumor such as melanoma, head and neck, liver or kidney cancer. The DNA sequence is given as TGCAGCCTCCGGGACAGCGAAGAGACCCAGTACTTC. Its coded protein is CSLRDSEETQYF.